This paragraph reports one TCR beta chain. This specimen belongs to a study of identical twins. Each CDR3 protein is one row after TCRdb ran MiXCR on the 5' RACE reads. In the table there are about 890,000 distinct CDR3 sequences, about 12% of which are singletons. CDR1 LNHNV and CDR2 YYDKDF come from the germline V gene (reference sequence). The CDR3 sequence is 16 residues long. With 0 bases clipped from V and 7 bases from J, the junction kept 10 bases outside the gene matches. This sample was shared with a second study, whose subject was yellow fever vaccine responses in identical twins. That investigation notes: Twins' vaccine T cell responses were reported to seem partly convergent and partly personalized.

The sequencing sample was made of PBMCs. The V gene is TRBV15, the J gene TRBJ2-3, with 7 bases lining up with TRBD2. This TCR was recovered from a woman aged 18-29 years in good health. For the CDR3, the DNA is TGTGCCACCAGCAGAGATCTAGGCGGGAGTGAGAATACGCAGTATTTT. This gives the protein CATSRDLGGSENTQYF.